Following are 11 T cell receptor beta chains from one sample sequenced in a study of early T cells in non-severe SARS-CoV-2 infection. Each CDR3 protein is one row after TCRdb ran MiXCR on the 5' RACE reads. The sample lists 95,000 to 110,000 distinct CDR3 sequences; 11% were seen once. Sequenced sample: whole blood. These TCRs come from an adult who was a healthcare worker with PCR-confirmed SARS-CoV-2 infection or an uninfected control (not recorded which).

This clonotype was seen repeatedly, ten times or more. The chain uses TRBV10-3 and TRBJ2-5, with no clear D. Per the germline V gene, CDR1 is ENHRY and CDR2 is SYGVKD. This CDR3 spans 12 amino acids. V was trimmed by 0 bases and J by 5 bases, leaving 4 bases between them. CDR3 nucleotide sequence: TGTGCCATCAGTGAGTCTCGGGAGACCCAGTACTTC. This sequence encodes CAISESRETQYF.

This clonotype was recorded many times. The V call is TRBV20-1, the J call TRBJ2-1, with TRBD2 matching 10 bases. V lost 2 bases, J lost 5 bases, and 9 bases stayed unmatched. Germline V gives CDR1 DFQATT, CDR2 SNEGSKA (reference sequence). This CDR3 region has 16 residues. Here the CDR3 reads CSARLQSGRGNNEQFF. CDR3 nucleotide sequence: TGCAGTGCTAGACTACAAAGCGGGAGGGGAAACAATGAGCAGTTCTTC.

The chain joins TRBV19 to TRBJ2-2, with 13 bases that match TRBD2. The CDR3 is 14 amino acids. Germline V gives CDR1 LNHDA, CDR2 SQIVND (reference sequence). V dropped 7 bases and J dropped 7; count of bases not matched to a gene: 3. This CDR3 reads CASTGLAGSGELFF. For the CDR3, the DNA is TGTGCCAGTACGGGACTAGCGGGAAGCGGGGAGCTGTTTTTT.

A few counts support this clonotype. The genes are TRBV18 and TRBJ1-5; TRBD1 might be the D (5 bases). The CDR3 length is 14 residues. Per the germline V gene, CDR1 is KGHSH and CDR2 is LQKENI. V dropped 6 bases and J dropped 6 bases, with 15 bases sitting between them. In nucleotides, the CDR3 is TGTGCCAGCTCTACGGGACGTCAAGGTCAGCCCCAGCATTTT. This sequence encodes CASSTGRQGQPQHF. Full variable domain (missing parts from reference TRBV18 and TRBJ1-5): NAGVMQNPRHLVRRRGQEARLRCSPMKGHSHVYWYRQLPEEGLKFMVYLQKENIIDESGMPKERFSAEFPKEGPSILRIQQVVRGDSAAYFCASSTGRQGQPQHFGDGTRLSIL.

The chain joins TRBV7-2 to TRBJ2-1; D ambiguous. CDR3 length: 13 residues. Trimming stripped 0 bases from V and 11 bases from J, with 11 bases between. The germline V gene encodes CDR1 SGHTA and CDR2 FQGNSA. This chain's CDR3 is CASSLAGSIKQFF. CDR3 nucleotide sequence: TGTGCCAGCAGCTTAGCCGGGTCTATTAAGCAGTTCTTC.

This clonotype has only a few counts. CDR3 nucleotides: TGTGCCATCAGTGAGACAGGGACCTACGAGCAGTACTTC. This gives the protein CAISETGTYEQYF. The chain links TRBV10-3 to TRBJ2-7; the D gene is possibly TRBD1 (6 bases). V lost 2 bases, J lost 2 bases, and 7 bases lay in between. CDR3 length equals 13 residues. CDR1 and CDR2 from the germline V gene are ENHRY and SYGVKD.

In its sample, this clonotype was seen many times. The chain recombines TRBV7-9 with TRBJ2-7; D remains unclear. The CDR3 is made up of 13 amino acids. Deletions cut 3 bases from V and 4 bases from J, with 10 bases between. Germline CDR1 is SEHNR and CDR2 is FQNEAQ (reference sequence). CDR3 bases: TGTGCCAGCAGCTTTGGCGGTTCATACGAGCAGTACTTC. It yields the protein CASSFGGSYEQYF. The variable domain in full, completed from reference TRBV7-9 and TRBJ2-7, reads DTGVSQNPRHKITKRGQNVTFRCDPISEHNRLYWYRQTLGQGPEFLTYFQNEAQLEKSRLLSDRFSAERPKGSFSTLEIQRTEQGDSAMYLCASSFGGSYEQYFGPGTRLTVT.

The chain links TRBV6-2 or TRBV6-3 to TRBJ2-7, with 9 bases identical to TRBD1. The length of the CDR3 is 15 residues. Per germline, CDR1 MNHEY and CDR2 SVGEGT. V lost 6 bases, J lost 1 base, and 7 bases stayed unmatched. The CDR3 nucleotides are TGTGCCAGCAGAACGGGGACAGGGAGGTCCTACGAGCAGTACTTC. This encodes CASRTGTGRSYEQYF.

At least ten counts were recorded for this clonotype. The chain is built from TRBV18 and TRBJ2-5, with D maybe TRBD2 (5 bases). The CDR3 runs 15 residues. The V gene lost 0 bases and the J gene lost 3 bases, with 11 bases spanning the gap. Per germline, CDR1 KGHSH and CDR2 LQKENI. As DNA, the CDR3 is TGTGCCAGCTCACCACCCGGAGCGAGGGAAGAGACCCAGTACTTC. Protein: CASSPPGAREETQYF.

The chain carries TRBV9 and TRBJ1-2, with 8 bases that match TRBD1. Germline values: CDR1 SGDLS, CDR2 YYNGEE. The CDR3 has 14 amino acids. The junction had 7 bases not matched to a gene; V was cut back by 3 bases and J by 6 bases. In DNA form, the CDR3 reads TGTGCCAGCAGCGAAGAGGACAGGGCCGATGGCTACACCTTC. Amino acids: CASSEEDRADGYTF.

This clonotype was counted between two and nine times. The chain couples TRBV28 to TRBJ2-7; 11 positions agree with TRBD2. This CDR3 contains 15 residues. V shed 4 bases, J shed 3 bases, and the junction held 5 bases outside the gene matches. Per germline, CDR1 MDHEN and CDR2 SYDVKM. CDR3 coding DNA: TGTGCCAGCAGTTCAATAGCGGGAGGGCTCTACGAGCAGTACTTC. Translation gives CASSSIAGGLYEQYF.